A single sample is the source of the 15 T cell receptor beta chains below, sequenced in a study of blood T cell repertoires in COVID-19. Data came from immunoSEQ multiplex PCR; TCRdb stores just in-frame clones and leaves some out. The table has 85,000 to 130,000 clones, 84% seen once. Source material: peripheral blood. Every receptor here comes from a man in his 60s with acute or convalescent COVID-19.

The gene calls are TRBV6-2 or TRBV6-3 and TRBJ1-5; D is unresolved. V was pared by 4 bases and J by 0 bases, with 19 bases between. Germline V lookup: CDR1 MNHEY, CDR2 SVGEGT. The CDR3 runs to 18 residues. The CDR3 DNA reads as TGTGCCAGCAGTTCGGAGACAACTACGGGATTTAGCAATCAGCCCCAGCATTTT. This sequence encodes CASSSETTTGFSNQPQHF.

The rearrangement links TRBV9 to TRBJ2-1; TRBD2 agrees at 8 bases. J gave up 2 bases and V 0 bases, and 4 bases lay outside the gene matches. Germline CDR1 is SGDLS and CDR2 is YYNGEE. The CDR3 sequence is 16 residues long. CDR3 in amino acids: CASSVDGLATYNEQFF. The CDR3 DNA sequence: TGTGCCAGCAGCGTAGATGGACTAGCAACCTACAATGAGCAGTTCTTC.

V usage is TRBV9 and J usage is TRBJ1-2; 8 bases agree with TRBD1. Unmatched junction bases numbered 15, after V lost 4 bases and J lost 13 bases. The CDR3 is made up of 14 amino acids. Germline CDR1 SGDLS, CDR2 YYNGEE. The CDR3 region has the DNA TGTGCCAGCAGCCCCCAAGGACAGGGAAGAGTAGCCACCTTC. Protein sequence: CASSPQGQGRVATF.

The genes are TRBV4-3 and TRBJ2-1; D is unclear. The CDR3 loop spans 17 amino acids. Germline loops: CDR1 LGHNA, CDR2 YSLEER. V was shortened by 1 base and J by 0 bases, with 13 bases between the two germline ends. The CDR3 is CASSQARSPTSYNEQFF. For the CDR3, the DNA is TGCGCCAGCAGCCAAGCTCGTTCCCCTACCTCCTACAATGAGCAGTTCTTC.

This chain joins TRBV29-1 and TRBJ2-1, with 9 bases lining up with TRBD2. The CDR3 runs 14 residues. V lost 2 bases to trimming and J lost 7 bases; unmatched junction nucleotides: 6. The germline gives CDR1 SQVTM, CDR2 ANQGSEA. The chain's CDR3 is CSVEQAGGVNEQFF. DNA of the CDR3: TGCAGCGTTGAACAAGCGGGAGGCGTGAATGAGCAGTTCTTC.

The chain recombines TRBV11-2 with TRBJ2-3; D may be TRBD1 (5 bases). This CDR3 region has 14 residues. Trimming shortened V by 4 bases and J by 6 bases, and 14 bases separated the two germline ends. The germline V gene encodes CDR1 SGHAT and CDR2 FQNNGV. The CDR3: CASSSGQVGDTQYF. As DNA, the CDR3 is TGTGCCAGCAGCTCTGGACAAGTAGGGGATACGCAGTATTTT.

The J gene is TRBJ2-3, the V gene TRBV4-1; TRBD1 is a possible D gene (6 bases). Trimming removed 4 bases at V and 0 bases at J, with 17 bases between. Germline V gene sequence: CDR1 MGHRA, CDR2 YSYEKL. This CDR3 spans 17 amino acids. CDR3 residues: CASSLLGQPASTDTQYF. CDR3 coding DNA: TGCGCCAGCAGCCTATTGGGACAACCAGCTAGCACAGATACGCAGTATTTT.

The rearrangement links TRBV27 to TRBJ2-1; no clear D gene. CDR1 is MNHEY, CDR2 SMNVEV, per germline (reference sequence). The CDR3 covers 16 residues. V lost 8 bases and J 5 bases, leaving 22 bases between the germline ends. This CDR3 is CASVNWRFYAHNEQFF. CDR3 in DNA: TGTGCCAGCGTCAATTGGCGGTTCTACGCCCACAATGAGCAGTTCTTC.

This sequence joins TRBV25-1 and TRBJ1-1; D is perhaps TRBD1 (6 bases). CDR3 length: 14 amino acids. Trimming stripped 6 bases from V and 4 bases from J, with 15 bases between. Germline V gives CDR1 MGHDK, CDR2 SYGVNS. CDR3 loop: CASRGGAGVTEAFF. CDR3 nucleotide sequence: TGTGCCAGCAGAGGGGGGGCTGGGGTCACTGAAGCTTTCTTT. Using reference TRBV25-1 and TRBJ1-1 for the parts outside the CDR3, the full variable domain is EADIYQTPRYLVIGTGKKITLECSQTMGHDKMYWYQQDPGMELHLIHYSYGVNSTEKGDLSSESTVSRIRTEHFPLTLESARPSHTSQYLCASRGGAGVTEAFFGQGTRLTVV.

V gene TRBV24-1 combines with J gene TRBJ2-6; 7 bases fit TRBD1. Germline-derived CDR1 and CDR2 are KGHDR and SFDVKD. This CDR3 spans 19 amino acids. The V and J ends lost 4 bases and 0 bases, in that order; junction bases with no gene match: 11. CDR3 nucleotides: TGTGCCACCAGTGACCCTCGACAGGGATTCACCTCTGGGGCCAACGTCCTGACTTTC. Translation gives CATSDPRQGFTSGANVLTF.

CDR3 nucleotide sequence: TGTGCCAGCAGCTTACAGCGGTTAAATGAGCAGTTCTTC. Translated: CASSLQRLNEQFF. This chain links TRBV7-2 with TRBJ2-1; maybe TRBD2 (5 bases). V lost 2 bases, J lost 7 bases, and 9 bases lay in between. The germline CDR1 and CDR2 sequences are SGHTA and FQGNSA. CDR3 length: 13 residues.

CDR3 sequence (DNA): TGTGCCAGCAGCTTAGGTCTCCTTAGCGGGACTACGGATACGCAGTATTTT. Residues: CASSLGLLSGTTDTQYF. The chain joins TRBV7-9 to TRBJ2-3; TRBD2 matches 8 bases. With 1 base clipped from V and 6 bases from J, the junction kept 12 bases outside the gene matches. CDR1 is SEHNR and CDR2 is FQNEAQ in the germline V gene (reference sequence). This CDR3 comprises 17 residues.

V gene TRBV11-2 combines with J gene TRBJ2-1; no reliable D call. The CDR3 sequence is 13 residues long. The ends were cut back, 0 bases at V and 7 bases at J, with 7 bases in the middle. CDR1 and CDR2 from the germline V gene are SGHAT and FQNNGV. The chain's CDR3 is CASSLDGVNEQFF. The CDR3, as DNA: TGTGCCAGCAGCTTAGACGGAGTAAATGAGCAGTTCTTC.

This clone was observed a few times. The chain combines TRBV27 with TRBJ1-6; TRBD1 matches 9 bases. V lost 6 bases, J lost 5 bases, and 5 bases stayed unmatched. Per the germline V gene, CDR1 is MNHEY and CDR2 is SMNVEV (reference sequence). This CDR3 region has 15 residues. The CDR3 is CASRTGTGNNSPLHF. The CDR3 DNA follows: TGTGCCAGCAGAACCGGGACAGGGAATAATTCACCCCTCCACTTT.

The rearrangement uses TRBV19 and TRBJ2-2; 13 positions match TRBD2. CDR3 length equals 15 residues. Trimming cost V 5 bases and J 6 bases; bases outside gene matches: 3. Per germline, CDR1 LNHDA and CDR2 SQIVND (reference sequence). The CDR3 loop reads CASSPGLAGAGELFF. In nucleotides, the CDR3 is TGTGCCAGTAGTCCCGGACTAGCGGGAGCCGGGGAGCTGTTTTTT.